This T cell receptor (beta chain) appears in the sequencing data of a study of blood T cell repertoires in COVID-19. A single count supports this clone. Authors' data handling: Amplification with reference gene primers provided the estimates of nucleated cell counts. TCRdb's table, derived via immunoSEQ multiplex PCR, lists solely in-frame clones and lacks some. V, J and clone size are taken as reported in that table, and D and trimming were inferred from the DNA itself. The sample consists of about 100,000 clones, around four fifths of them appearing once. The sequence was obtained from a man aged 50 or older with active or convalescent COVID-19. The sequencing input was peripheral blood.

CDR3 loop: CASSQSRAWNTIYF. As DNA, the CDR3 is TGTGCCAGCAGCCAATCCAGGGCCTGGAACACCATATATTTT. This chain connects TRBV11-3 to TRBJ1-3; tentative D call: TRBD1 (5 bases). The V and J ends lost 5 bases and 7 bases respectively, with 15 bases between them. CDR3 size: 14 residues. CDR1 and CDR2 from the germline V gene are SGHNT and YENEEA.